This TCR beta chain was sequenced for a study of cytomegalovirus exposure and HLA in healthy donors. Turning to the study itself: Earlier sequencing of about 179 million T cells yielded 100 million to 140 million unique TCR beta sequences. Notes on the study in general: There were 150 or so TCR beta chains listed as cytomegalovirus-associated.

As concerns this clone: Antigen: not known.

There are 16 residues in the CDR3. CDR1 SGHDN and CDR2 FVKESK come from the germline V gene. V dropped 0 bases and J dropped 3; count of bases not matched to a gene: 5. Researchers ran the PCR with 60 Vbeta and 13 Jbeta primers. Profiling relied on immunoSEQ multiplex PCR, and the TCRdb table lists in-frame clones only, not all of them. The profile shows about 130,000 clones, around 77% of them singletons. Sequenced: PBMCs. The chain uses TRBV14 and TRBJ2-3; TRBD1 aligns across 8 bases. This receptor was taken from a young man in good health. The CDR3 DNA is TGTGCCAGCAGCCAAGATTCCGACAGGGGTACAGATACGCAGTATTTT. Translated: CASSQDSDRGTDTQYF.